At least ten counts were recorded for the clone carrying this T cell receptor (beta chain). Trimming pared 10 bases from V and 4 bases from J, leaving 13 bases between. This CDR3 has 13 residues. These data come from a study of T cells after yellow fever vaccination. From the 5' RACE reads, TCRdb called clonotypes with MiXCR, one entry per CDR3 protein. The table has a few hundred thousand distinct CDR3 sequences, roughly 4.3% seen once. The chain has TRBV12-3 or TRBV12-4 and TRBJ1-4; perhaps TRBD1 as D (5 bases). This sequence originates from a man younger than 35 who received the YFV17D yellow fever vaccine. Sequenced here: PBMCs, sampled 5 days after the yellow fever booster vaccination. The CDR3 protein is CATQDSLNEKLFF. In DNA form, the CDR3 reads TGTGCCACCCAAGACAGCCTTAATGAAAAACTGTTTTTT.